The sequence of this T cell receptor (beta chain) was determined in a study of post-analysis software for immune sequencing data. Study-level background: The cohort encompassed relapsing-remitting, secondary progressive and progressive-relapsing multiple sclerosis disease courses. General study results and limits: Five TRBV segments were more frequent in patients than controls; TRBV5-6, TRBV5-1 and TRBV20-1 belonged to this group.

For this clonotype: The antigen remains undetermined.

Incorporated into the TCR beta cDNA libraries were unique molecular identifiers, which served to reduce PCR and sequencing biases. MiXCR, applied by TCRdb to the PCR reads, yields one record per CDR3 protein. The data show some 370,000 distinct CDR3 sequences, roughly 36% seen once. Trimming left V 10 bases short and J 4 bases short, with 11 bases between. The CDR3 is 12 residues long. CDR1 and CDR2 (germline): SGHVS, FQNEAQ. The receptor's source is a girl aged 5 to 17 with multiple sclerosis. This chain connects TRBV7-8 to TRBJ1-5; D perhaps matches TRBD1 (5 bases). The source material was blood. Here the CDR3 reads CATSGGNQPQHF. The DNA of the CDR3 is TGTGCCACCTCTGGGGGTAATCAGCCCCAGCATTTT.